This entry concerns a single T cell receptor (beta chain). What it recognizes is unknown. RNA transcripts yielded amplified TCR beta CDR3 regions. HTBI-primed first-round RT-PCR preceded second-round multiplex PCR. TCRdb itself ran the multiplex PCR reads through MiXCR, one entry per CDR3 protein. Seen here are about 740,000 distinct CDR3 sequences, around 40% observed once, and the top ten hold roughly 45%. Per the germline V gene, CDR1 is GTSNPN and CDR2 is SVGIG (reference sequence). After removal of 2 bases from V and 2 bases from J, the junction contained 6 bases not matched to a gene. The CDR3 has 16 amino acids. Researchers turned away patients with other autoimmune diseases, uncontrolled infections, pregnancy or lactation. The PBMCs originated from approximately 9.5 ml of fresh peripheral blood. This record comes from a study of Graves' ophthalmopathy and Graves' hyperthyroidism. Overall study: Peripheral blood collection took place at initial diagnosis, before any treatment. The study's findings and limits: In blood appeared most of the expanded thyroid clonotypes whose frequency exceeded 0.001.

This sequence joins TRBV30 and TRBJ1-3; TRBD1 matches at 10 bases. The source is an adult man with Graves' ophthalmopathy. Sequencing input: peripheral blood. The CDR3 DNA reads as TGTGCCTGGAGTCCTCGGACAGGGGGAACTGGAAACACCATATATTTT. Its translation: CAWSPRTGGTGNTIYF.